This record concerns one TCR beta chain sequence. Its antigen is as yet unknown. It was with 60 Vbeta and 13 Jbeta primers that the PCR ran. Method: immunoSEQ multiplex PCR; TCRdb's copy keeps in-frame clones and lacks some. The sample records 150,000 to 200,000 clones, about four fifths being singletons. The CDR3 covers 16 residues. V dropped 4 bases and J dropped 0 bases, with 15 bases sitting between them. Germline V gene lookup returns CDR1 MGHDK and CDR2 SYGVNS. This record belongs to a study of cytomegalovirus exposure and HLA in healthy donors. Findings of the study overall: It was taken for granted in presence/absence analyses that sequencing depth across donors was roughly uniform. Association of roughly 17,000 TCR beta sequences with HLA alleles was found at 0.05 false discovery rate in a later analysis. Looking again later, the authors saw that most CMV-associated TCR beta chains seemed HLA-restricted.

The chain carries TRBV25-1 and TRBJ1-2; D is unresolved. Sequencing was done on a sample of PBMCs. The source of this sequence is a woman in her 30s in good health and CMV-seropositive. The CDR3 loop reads CASSASTTQTNYGYTF. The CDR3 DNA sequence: TGTGCCAGCAGTGCGTCTACGACACAGACTAACTATGGCTACACCTTC.